What follows are 4 T cell receptor beta chains derived from one specimen sequenced in a study of cytomegalovirus exposure and HLA in healthy donors. Primers included in the PCR were 60 Vbeta and 13 Jbeta primers. This table comes from immunoSEQ multiplex PCR, and its TCRdb copy is limited to in-frame clones, with some not included. Counted here are 130,000 or so clones, over 75% occurring once; the ten biggest clones make up roughly 1.5%. Sequencing was carried out using PBMCs. The source is a woman between 18 and 29 years old in good health and CMV-seronegative.

The chain recombines TRBV7-2 with TRBJ2-3; TRBD1 aligns across 8 bases. Germline values: CDR1 SGHTA, CDR2 FQGNSA. V was pared by 0 bases and J by 4 bases, with 9 bases of the junction left unmatched. The length of the CDR3 is 17 residues. The chain's CDR3 is CASSLALVQGGADTQYF. The CDR3 region has the DNA TGTGCCAGCAGCTTAGCTTTGGTACAGGGGGGTGCAGATACGCAGTATTTT.

The chain uses TRBV11-2 and TRBJ2-1, with TRBD2 matching 10 bases. The CDR3 has 16 residues. V trimming: 1 base; J trimming: 7 bases; junction bases outside the gene matches: 7. Germline V CDR1 and CDR2: SGHAT, FQNNGV. The CDR3 nucleotides are TGTGCCAGCAGCTTAGGTTGGCTAGCGGGAGTGAATGAGCAGTTCTTC. The encoded protein is CASSLGWLAGVNEQFF.

CDR3 loop: CASSLEHLVVGYGYTF. CDR3 sequence (DNA): TGTGCCAGCAGCTTAGAGCATTTGGTAGTCGGCTATGGCTACACCTTC. The J gene is TRBJ1-2, the V gene TRBV7-2; D gene ambiguous. In germline, CDR1 is SGHTA, CDR2 FQGNSA. This CDR3 spans 16 amino acids. The germline V and J ends were trimmed by 1 base and 4 bases, with 16 bases remaining between them.

The J gene is TRBJ1-1, the V gene TRBV11-2, with D maybe TRBD1 (5 bases). The CDR3 has 18 residues. The germline CDR1 and CDR2 sequences are SGHAT and FQNNGV. V shed 4 bases and J shed 2 bases, with 23 bases lying between them. DNA for the CDR3: TGTGCCAGCAGCTCCCGGAAGGCAGGGCAGTCTCGTAACACTGAAGCTTTCTTT. Its translation is CASSSRKAGQSRNTEAFF. The full variable domain, with the rest looked up from reference TRBV11-2 and TRBJ1-1, is EAGVAQSPRYKIIEKRQSVAFWCNPISGHATLYWYQQILGQGPKLLIQFQNNGVVDDSQLPKDRFSAERLKGVDSTLKIQPAKLEDSAVYLCASSSRKAGQSRNTEAFFGQGTRLTVV.